This T cell receptor beta chain came from a study of blood T cell repertoires in COVID-19. Germline-derived CDR1 and CDR2 are KGHDR and SFDVKD. This CDR3 comprises 15 residues. V was shortened by 8 bases and J by 0 bases, with 13 bases between the two germline ends. Clones were sequenced by immunoSEQ multiplex PCR, and TCRdb holds only the in-frame ones, with some missing. The data hold under 150,000 clones, with roughly 79% observed a single time. The receptor comes from a human donor with acute or convalescent COVID-19. The donor label of this sample is uncertain. The chain carries TRBV24-1 and TRBJ1-3; D possibly corresponds to TRBD1 (5 bases). The sequencing sample was made of peripheral blood. The CDR3 DNA follows: TGTGCCACCAAGGGGCCTCCGAGCTCTGGAAACACCATATATTTT. Its translation is CATKGPPSSGNTIYF.